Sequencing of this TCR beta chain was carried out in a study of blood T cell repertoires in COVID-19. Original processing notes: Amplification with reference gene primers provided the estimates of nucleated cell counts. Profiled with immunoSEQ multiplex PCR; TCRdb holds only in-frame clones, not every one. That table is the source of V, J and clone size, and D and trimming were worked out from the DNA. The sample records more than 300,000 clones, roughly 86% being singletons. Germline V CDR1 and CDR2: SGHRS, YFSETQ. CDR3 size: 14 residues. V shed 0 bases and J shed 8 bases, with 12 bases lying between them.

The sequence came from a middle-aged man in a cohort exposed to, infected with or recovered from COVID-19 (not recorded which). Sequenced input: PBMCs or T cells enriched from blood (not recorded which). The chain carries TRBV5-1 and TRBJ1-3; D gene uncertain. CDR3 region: CASSLDPLTHTIYF. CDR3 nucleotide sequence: TGCGCCAGCAGCTTGGACCCACTCACCCACACCATATATTTT.